The 26 T cell receptor beta chains listed next were all sequenced from one sample in a study of T cell responses to AZD1222 COVID-19 vaccine. Here immunoSEQ multiplex PCR was the method, and the copy in TCRdb shows in-frame clones only, minus some. The sample records over 110,000 clones, about 90% being singletons. Sequenced material: peripheral blood, taken 28 days after the second AZD1222 dose. These receptors originate from an adult who received the AZD1222 COVID-19 vaccine.

This chain links TRBV5-1 with TRBJ1-1; D perhaps matches TRBD1 (6 bases). This CDR3 region has 15 residues. V lost 4 bases to trimming and J lost 0 bases, with 13 bases between them. CDR1 SGHRS and CDR2 YFSETQ come from the germline V gene. Written as DNA, the CDR3 is TGCGCCAGCAGCGGGGGGACATTCATGAACACTGAAGCTTTCTTT. Encoded protein: CASSGGTFMNTEAFF.

The chain joins TRBV18 to TRBJ1-5; TRBD1 might be the D (6 bases). CDR3 length: 16 residues. Trimming removed 5 bases from V and 0 bases from J, with 14 bases in between. CDR1 is KGHSH, CDR2 LQKENI, per germline. This CDR3 is CASSTPGTYSNQPQHF. In nucleotides, the CDR3 is TGTGCCAGCTCAACTCCCGGGACATATAGCAATCAGCCCCAGCATTTT. Combining the CDR3 with reference TRBV18 and TRBJ1-5 gives the whole variable domain NAGVMQNPRHLVRRRGQEARLRCSPMKGHSHVYWYRQLPEEGLKFMVYLQKENIIDESGMPKERFSAEFPKEGPSILRIQQVVRGDSAAYFCASSTPGTYSNQPQHFGDGTRLSIL.

The chain joins TRBV6-5 to TRBJ1-1, with D possibly matching TRBD1 (6 bases). V shed 7 bases and J shed 3 bases, with 12 bases lying between them. This CDR3 comprises 13 residues. The germline gives CDR1 MNHEY, CDR2 SVGAGI. This CDR3 is CASTRQEYTEAFF. As DNA, the CDR3 is TGTGCCAGCACCAGACAGGAATACACTGAAGCTTTCTTT.

The V gene is TRBV30, the J gene TRBJ1-6, with TRBD1 matching 7 bases. The germline CDR1 and CDR2 sequences are GTSNPN and SVGIG (reference sequence). V trimming: 2 bases; J trimming: 5 bases; junction bases outside the gene matches: 9. The CDR3 length is 16 residues. The CDR3 loop is CAWSQDRPINNSPLHF. The DNA for the CDR3 is TGTGCCTGGAGTCAGGACAGGCCTATCAATAATTCACCCCTCCACTTT.

This clone was counted only a few times. The chain combines TRBV7-2 with TRBJ2-1; 7 bases agree with TRBD1. Trimming removed 5 bases from V and 9 bases from J; junction bases left unmatched: 10. Germline V lookup: CDR1 SGHTA, CDR2 FQGNSA. The CDR3 is made up of 14 amino acids. The CDR3 nucleotides are TGTGCCAGCAGCCAGCGACAGGGAAGGATTGAGCAGTTCTTC. Protein: CASSQRQGRIEQFF.

The genes are TRBV19 and TRBJ1-5; D gene unclear. V was clipped by 6 bases and J by 2 bases, with 14 bases between them. The germline gives CDR1 LNHDA, CDR2 SQIVND (reference sequence). The CDR3 runs to 15 residues. CDR3 amino acids: CASRVVVRGNQPQHF. In DNA form, the CDR3 reads TGTGCCAGTAGAGTAGTCGTTCGGGGCAATCAGCCCCAGCATTTT.

The chain recombines TRBV11-2 with TRBJ2-6; tentatively, D is TRBD1 (5 bases). This CDR3 is built from 15 residues. The ends were cut back, 0 bases at V and 2 bases at J, with 5 bases in the middle. From germline, CDR1 is SGHAT and CDR2 FQNNGV. The CDR3, as DNA: TGTGCCAGCAGCTTAGACAGGGCTGGGGCCAACGTCCTGACTTTC. It codes for CASSLDRAGANVLTF.

The chain recombines TRBV5-1 with TRBJ2-1, with 10 bases that match TRBD2. This CDR3 contains 15 residues. Germline CDR1 SGHRS, CDR2 YFSETQ. Losses at the gene ends were 4 bases for V and 2 bases for J; bases not matched to a gene: 3. In nucleotides, the CDR3 is TGCGCCAGCAGCATAGGACTAGCGGCCTACAATGAGCAGTTCTTC. Translating it yields CASSIGLAAYNEQFF.

The V gene is TRBV7-3, the J gene TRBJ2-5, with D uncertain. V was pared by 2 bases and J by 4 bases, with 8 bases between. CDR1 and CDR2 from the germline V gene are SGHTA and FQGTGA. This CDR3 contains 13 residues. The CDR3 protein is CASSLSSRETQYF. Written as DNA, the CDR3 is TGTGCCAGCAGCTTATCAAGCAGAGAGACCCAGTACTTC.

The chain recombines TRBV9 with TRBJ1-2, with unresolved D. Between the trimmed V and J ends, which lost 3 bases and 6 bases, there was a span of 12 bases. CDR3 length equals 13 residues. Germline loops: CDR1 SGDLS, CDR2 YYNGEE. CDR3: CASSGYSGHGYTF. The CDR3 DNA sequence: TGTGCCAGCAGCGGATACAGTGGACATGGCTACACCTTC.

The chain couples TRBV6-5 to TRBJ1-3; D may be TRBD1 (6 bases). CDR1 is MNHEY, CDR2 SVGAGI, per germline. V was trimmed by 8 bases and J by 0 bases, leaving 14 bases between them. This CDR3 spans 15 amino acids. The CDR3 sequence: CASLSGVLSGNTIYF. CDR3 DNA: TGTGCCAGCTTATCAGGGGTCCTCTCTGGAAACACCATATATTTT.

CDR3: CASSLEVGEKLFF. The CDR3 region has the DNA TGTGCCAGCAGCTTAGAGGTCGGTGAAAAACTGTTTTTT. The gene calls are TRBV7-9 and TRBJ1-4; no clear D. Looked up from germline, CDR1 is SEHNR and CDR2 is FQNEAQ (reference sequence). The V gene lost 1 base and the J gene lost 7 bases, with 7 bases spanning the gap. This CDR3 contains 13 residues.

The V and J genes are TRBV3-1 (or the pseudogene TRBV3-2) and TRBJ1-4; 8 bases align to TRBD1. The germline V gene has CDR1 LGHDT and CDR2 YNNKEL (reference sequence). The CDR3 length is 15 residues. V lost 4 bases to trimming and J lost 10 bases; unmatched junction nucleotides: 11. In DNA, the CDR3 is TGTGCCAGCAGCCCCACAGGGGGATGGGGGGGAAAACTGTTTTTT. Its protein is CASSPTGGWGGKLFF.

The genes are TRBV19 and TRBJ1-2, with D maybe TRBD1 (6 bases). V lost 5 bases, J lost 2 bases, and 15 bases lay in between. This CDR3 spans 15 amino acids. Germline V lookup: CDR1 LNHDA, CDR2 SQIVND (reference sequence). CDR3 sequence (DNA): TGTGCCAGTAGTGAGGCGGGGGGCGTCAACTATGGCTACACCTTC. Translated, it gives CASSEAGGVNYGYTF.

V usage is TRBV5-1 and J usage is TRBJ1-2; D ambiguous. Trimming removed 4 bases from V and 0 bases from J, with 16 bases in between. Germline CDR1 SGHRS, CDR2 YFSETQ. The CDR3 has 16 amino acids. Here the CDR3 DNA reads TGCGCCAGCAGCCCCGAGTCGGTCGGTGCTAACTATGGCTACACCTTC. Protein: CASSPESVGANYGYTF. Filled out from reference TRBV5-1 and TRBJ1-2, the complete variable domain reads KAGVTQTPRYLIKTRGQQVTLSCSPISGHRSVSWYQQTPGQGLQFLFEYFSETQRNKGNFPGRFSGRQFSNSRSEMNVSTLELGDSALYLCASSPESVGANYGYTFGSGTRLTVV.

The chain employs TRBV6-5 and TRBJ1-6; no definite D call. Germline CDR1 and CDR2: MNHEY and SVGAGI. The V gene lost 11 bases and the J gene lost 7 bases, with 21 bases spanning the gap. There are 15 residues in the CDR3. CDR3 amino acids: CASLEGPYPNSPLHF. CDR3 sequence (DNA): TGTGCCTCCCTGGAGGGCCCCTACCCAAATTCACCCCTCCACTTT.

This rearrangement joins TRBV6-1 to TRBJ1-6, with 9 bases that match TRBD1. The V gene end was trimmed by 0 bases and the J gene end by 8 bases; junction bases not matched to a gene: 5. CDR1 MNHNS and CDR2 SASEGT come from the germline V gene. This CDR3 region has 16 residues. The CDR3 DNA reads TGTGCCAGCAGTGAAGCGACGGACAGGGGATATTCACCCCTCCACTTT. The encoded protein is CASSEATDRGYSPLHF.

This clone was observed once. The rearrangement uses TRBV19 and TRBJ1-4, with D possibly matching TRBD1 (5 bases). V lost 3 bases, J lost 0 bases, and 8 bases lay in between. The CDR3 covers 15 residues. Per germline, CDR1 LNHDA and CDR2 SQIVND (reference sequence). In DNA, the CDR3 is TGTGCCAGTAGTATGATCAGGGCAACTAATGAAAAACTGTTTTTT. It codes for CASSMIRATNEKLFF.

V gene TRBV7-2 combines with J gene TRBJ1-5; D not certain. The length of the CDR3 is 15 residues. CDR1 and CDR2 (germline): SGHTA, FQGNSA. V was shortened by 2 bases and J by 4 bases, with 12 bases between the two germline ends. The CDR3 loop is CASSLPGVGNQPQHF. CDR3 nucleotide sequence: TGTGCCAGCAGCTTACCCGGGGTGGGTAATCAGCCCCAGCATTTT.

In this sample, this clone turned up once. The gene calls are TRBV5-1 and TRBJ1-4; D not certain. The CDR3 consists of 15 residues. CDR1 SGHRS and CDR2 YFSETQ come from the germline V gene. The V gene lost 7 bases and the J gene lost 12 bases, with 25 bases spanning the gap. The CDR3 loop is CASYPSLASRGELFF. The CDR3 bases are TGCGCCAGCTACCCCTCTTTGGCCTCCCGTGGGGAACTGTTTTTT.

This rearrangement joins TRBV19 to TRBJ2-7; TRBD1 agrees at 9 bases. CDR3 length: 15 amino acids. Trimming took 5 bases from V and 9 from J; bases not matched to a gene: 14. Germline CDR1 and CDR2: LNHDA and SQIVND (reference sequence). The DNA of the CDR3 is TGTGCCAGTAGTTCCCGACCGGGACAGGGTAGGGGGCAGTACTTC. Its translation is CASSSRPGQGRGQYF.

J is TRBJ2-2 and V is TRBV7-9; the match to TRBD1 covers 8 bases. V dropped 4 bases and J dropped 4; count of bases not matched to a gene: 5. The CDR3 is 15 amino acids. Germline CDR1 reads SEHNR; CDR2 reads FQNEAQ (reference sequence). In DNA form, the CDR3 reads TGTGCCAGCAGCTCAGGACAGGGAAGCACCGGGGAGCTGTTTTTT. Amino acids: CASSSGQGSTGELFF.

The rearrangement uses TRBV19 and TRBJ2-7; the match to TRBD2 covers 15 bases. CDR1 is LNHDA and CDR2 is SQIVND in the germline V gene (reference sequence). The CDR3 is made up of 19 amino acids. The V gene end was trimmed by 3 bases and the J gene end by 2 bases; junction bases not matched to a gene: 11. CDR3 protein: CASSIFSGLAGGPAYEQYF. The CDR3 nucleotides are TGTGCCAGTAGTATTTTCTCGGGACTAGCGGGAGGTCCCGCCTACGAGCAGTACTTC.

The chain joins TRBV5-6 to TRBJ1-2; D not certain. Germline CDR1 and CDR2: SGHDT and YYEEEE. Between the trimmed V and J ends, which lost 1 base and 3 bases, there was a span of 13 bases. CDR3 length: 15 amino acids. The CDR3 sequence: CASSLLFGNDYGYTF. The CDR3 coding sequence is TGTGCCAGCAGCTTGTTATTTGGGAACGACTATGGCTACACCTTC. The whole variable domain, remainder taken from reference TRBV5-6 and TRBJ1-2, is DAGVTQSPTHLIKTRGQQVTLRCSPKSGHDTVSWYQQALGQGPQFIFQYYEEEERQRGNFPDRFSGHQFPNYSSELNVNALLLGDSALYLCASSLLFGNDYGYTFGSGTRLTVV.

This sequence joins TRBV6-5 and TRBJ1-2; tentatively, D is TRBD1 (5 bases). The CDR3 is made up of 14 amino acids. The germline V gene encodes CDR1 MNHEY and CDR2 SVGAGI. Between the trimmed V and J ends, which lost 0 bases and 8 bases, there was a span of 13 bases. The CDR3 sequence: CASSYSERDGGYTF. DNA of the CDR3: TGTGCCAGCAGTTACTCGGAGAGGGACGGCGGCTACACCTTC.

The rearrangement uses TRBV27 and TRBJ2-7, with 13 positions matching TRBD2. The CDR3 loop spans 18 amino acids. J gave up 0 bases and V 6 bases, and 11 bases lay outside the gene matches. Germline V gene sequence: CDR1 MNHEY, CDR2 SMNVEV (reference sequence). CDR3 region: CASSLLAGGTPSSYEQYF. CDR3 DNA sequence: TGTGCCAGCAGCCTACTAGCGGGAGGGACCCCTAGCTCCTACGAGCAGTACTTC.